These 11 T cell receptor beta chains were sequenced from one sample in a study of T cells after yellow fever vaccination. Via MiXCR, TCRdb re-called the 5' RACE reads, giving one row per CDR3 protein. The sample yields over 120,000 distinct CDR3 sequences, less than 8.5% seen once. The material sequenced was CD4+ T cells sorted from PBMCs, taken 10 days after the yellow fever booster vaccination. The receptors were gathered from a man younger than 45 who received the YFV17D yellow fever vaccine.

This clonotype has ten or more counts. The V gene is TRBV24-1, the J gene TRBJ2-1, with unresolved D. Deletions cut 5 bases from V and 9 bases from J, with 19 bases between. Germline CDR1 reads KGHDR; CDR2 reads SFDVKD. The length of the CDR3 is 15 residues. The CDR3 loop is CATSASKGRLGEQFF. The CDR3 coding sequence is TGTGCCACCAGTGCGTCGAAGGGCAGGCTAGGTGAGCAGTTCTTC.

This clonotype was found many times. The chain carries TRBV20-1 and TRBJ2-7; D might be TRBD1 or TRBD2, each matching 5 bases. Germline loops: CDR1 DFQATT, CDR2 SNEGSKA (reference sequence). The CDR3 spans 13 residues. Trimming removed 5 bases from V and 3 bases from J, with 14 bases in between. The CDR3 is CSASGTQIYEQYF. The DNA of the CDR3 is TGCAGTGCTTCCGGGACCCAGATCTACGAGCAGTACTTC.

In this sample, this clonotype turned up many times. V usage is TRBV6-1 and J usage is TRBJ2-5; D possibly corresponds to TRBD1 (5 bases). CDR3 length: 14 amino acids. Trimming left V 5 bases short and J 2 bases short, with 12 bases between. Per germline, CDR1 MNHNS and CDR2 SASEGT. For the CDR3, the DNA is TGTGCCAGCAGTAAATCCAGGGATCAAGAGACCCAGTACTTC. This codes for CASSKSRDQETQYF.

The chain couples TRBV12-3 or TRBV12-4 to TRBJ1-1; a possible D gene is TRBD1 (5 bases). Trimming took 1 base from V and 0 from J, leaving 6 bases between them. This CDR3 has 14 residues. In DNA, the CDR3 is TGTGCCAGCAGTTTAGACAGGCTGAACACTGAAGCTTTCTTT. Encoded protein: CASSLDRLNTEAFF.

This clonotype occurred many times. The chain has TRBV12-3 or TRBV12-4 and TRBJ2-1; 8 positions agree with TRBD2. This CDR3 contains 14 residues. With 3 bases clipped from V and 6 bases from J, the junction kept 4 bases outside the gene matches. The chain's CDR3 is CASSFSGGGNEQFF. CDR3 nucleotides: TGTGCCAGCAGTTTCTCCGGGGGGGGCAATGAGCAGTTCTTC.

The V and J genes are TRBV6-5 and TRBJ2-1; D is perhaps TRBD1 (6 bases). The CDR3 sequence is 15 residues long. The V and J ends lost 0 bases and 4 bases respectively, with 10 bases between them. Germline loops: CDR1 MNHEY, CDR2 SVGAGI. The CDR3 here is CASSYSRDKYNEQFF. The CDR3 bases are TGTGCCAGCAGTTACTCACGGGACAAGTACAATGAGCAGTTCTTC.

This clonotype was counted at least ten times. The gene calls are TRBV5-4 and TRBJ2-5; 8 positions match TRBD2. The CDR3 spans 16 residues. The V gene's germline CDR1 is SGHNT and CDR2 YYREEE (reference sequence). The trim removed 2 bases at V and 2 bases at J, leaving 8 bases unmatched. The CDR3 spells CASSFGARGGQETQYF. The CDR3 DNA follows: TGTGCCAGCAGCTTTGGGGCTCGCGGGGGGCAAGAGACCCAGTACTTC.

This clonotype was observed at least ten times. The rearrangement uses TRBV19 and TRBJ2-1; tentative D call: TRBD2 (8 bases). V gave up 10 bases and J gave up 15 bases, with 19 bases separating them. Per the germline V gene, CDR1 is LNHDA and CDR2 is SQIVND (reference sequence). This CDR3 region has 11 residues. The CDR3 is CATRGGLEPFF. The CDR3 nucleotides read TGTGCCACCAGGGGGGGACTAGAACCGTTCTTC.

This clonotype was found a few times. The J gene is TRBJ2-7, the V gene TRBV20-1; 15 positions match TRBD2. The CDR3 loop spans 16 amino acids. V dropped 4 bases and J dropped 6; count of bases not matched to a gene: 10. Germline V CDR1 and CDR2: DFQATT, SNEGSKA (reference sequence). This CDR3 is CSATAGTSGRRAEQYF. CDR3 bases: TGCAGTGCTACGGCCGGGACTAGCGGGAGGCGGGCCGAGCAGTACTTC.

Only a few counts were recorded for this clonotype. The chain has TRBV3-1 and TRBJ2-5; tentative D call: TRBD2 (6 bases). CDR1 is LGHDT and CDR2 is YNNKEL in the germline V gene (reference sequence). This CDR3 is 13 amino acids long. Trimming removed 1 base at V and 5 bases at J, with 8 bases between. The CDR3 nucleotides are TGTGCCAGCAGCCAAGTTCTAGCGGAGACCCAGTACTTC. Translating gives CASSQVLAETQYF.

The chain uses TRBV20-1 and TRBJ1-2; D uncertain. There are 13 residues in the CDR3. Germline V gene sequence: CDR1 DFQATT, CDR2 SNEGSKA (reference sequence). V gave up 6 bases and J gave up 2 bases, with 13 bases separating them. The CDR3 region is CSATAPDNYGYTF. As DNA, the CDR3 is TGCAGTGCCACCGCGCCAGACAACTATGGCTACACCTTC.